This T cell receptor (beta chain) comes out of a study of post-analysis software for immune sequencing data. Study overall: Recorded disease courses covered relapsing-remitting, secondary progressive and progressive-relapsing multiple sclerosis. Some patients had no subtype annotation.

Prepared libraries of TCR beta cDNA carried unique molecular identifiers. A population of roughly 0.9 to 11 million T cells gave rise to roughly 0.5 million cDNA molecules. TCRdb recomputed calls from the PCR reads with MiXCR, one row per CDR3 protein. The data show 750,000 to 950,000 distinct CDR3 sequences, with about 43% seen just once and approximately 5% held by the top ten. The CDR3 spans 16 residues. Germline values: CDR1 DFQATT, CDR2 SNEGSKA (reference sequence). Study results and limitations: Roughly 5 TRBV segments (TRBV5-6, TRBV5-1 and TRBV20-1 among them) occurred more frequently in patients than in controls. Among multiple sclerosis patients, normalized Chao1 diversity was significantly below that of controls. Samples made in the same batch grouped tightly together by F measure.

Worth noting for this clonotype: Its antigen is unidentified. Its ends do not fully match the called genes, so a read error is possible.

This chain uses TRBV20-1 with TRBJ2-1; D may correspond to TRBD1 or TRBD2 (6 bases each). Sequencing input: blood. The sequence was collected from a girl aged 10-17 years with multiple sclerosis. CDR3 in amino acids: CSAAIGGGGPINERFF. In DNA form, the CDR3 reads TGCAGTGCCGCGATCGGAGGGGGAGGCCCCATCAATGAGCGGTTCTTC.